This entry describes one TCR beta chain. Its specific antigen is unknown. It has no much larger one-base neighbor in the sample; base qualities were not kept. The data originate from a study of cytomegalovirus exposure and HLA in healthy donors (dated by TCRdb to the late 2010s). With respect to the entire study: In an earlier analysis of 450 to 750 of the donors, 276 Gb of sequence data and some 100 million unique TCR beta sequences from roughly 190 million T cells were reported. An early release covering 550 to 650 HLA-typed donors comprised about 300 gigabases of sequencing data and 85 million to 100 million unique TCR sequences. Of the 350 to 450 genotyped donors, approximately 82% fell in the genetic ancestry cluster associated with self-reported Caucasian donors. The study was designed to test whether signatures of past pathogen exposure could be identified by cataloging public T cell receptors. The study used immunosequencing to profile the T cell repertoires of hundreds of subjects and linked those repertoires to cytomegalovirus serostatus. Along with the roughly 670-subject first cohort, a separate validation cohort of approximately 110 different subjects was used. To predict cytomegalovirus infection status, the study combined high-throughput TCR immunosequencing, statistical association of individual TCRs with disease status, and machine learning. In a later analysis, previously published TCR beta repertoires from 550 to 750 donors were re-analyzed and high-resolution HLA genotyping was added so that TCR occurrence patterns could be studied. In the later analysis, no new phenotypic data were used to find candidate immune exposures; instead, reliance was placed on TCR beta sequences and their occurrence across donors. To decide whether each TCR beta V gene segment behaved as functional or pseudogenic, an earlier analysis of nearly 600 of the donors relied on high-throughput TCR beta sequencing. Donor age, sex, ethnicity and CMV serostatus were collected together with the repertoire data. Genome-wide SNP genotypes for about 65% of the 666 donors were used in a later genetic analysis, which treated that subset as a discovery cohort. All discovery cohort repertoires had been generated using a single sequencing platform. HLA typing covered class I and class II loci at four-digit resolution. Typing coverage differed by locus: A, B, C, DRB1 and DQB1 were typed in about 629-640 donors, DQA1 in approximately 520, DPA1 in some 570, and DPB1 in about 450. Five DR-DQ haplotypes were handled as single units for association and clustering, since linkage in the cohort was strong. Among about 370 genotyped donors of the cohort, an average of around 220,000 unique TCR beta nucleotide sequences was sequenced per donor, of which roughly 18% were non-productive.

For this chain, trimming is 5 bases at the V end and 10 bases at the J end, and the number of junction bases without a gene match is 9. From cysteine to phenylalanine, the CDR3 is 15 amino acids long. Of the read, only the CDR3 DNA is kept; its 45 bases are in frame from base 1. Looking up the germline V gene (reference sequence) yields CDR1 LNHDA and CDR2 SQIVND. Library prep was done by the immunoSEQ multiplex PCR assay. The multiplex PCR relied on a mix of 60 forward primers for TCR Vbeta segments and 13 reverse primers for TCR Jbeta segments. The CDR3 region of rearranged TCR beta genes was amplified from genomic DNA by a multiplex PCR assay. The amplified TCR beta libraries were sequenced on the Illumina HiSeq System as 87-base-pair reads. As for the authors' bioinformatics: In a later analysis, tens of millions of unique TCR beta chains were counted across the 650 to 700 repertoires, and around 10 million of these chains were shared by at least two donors. To remove PCR and sequencing errors, raw reads were error-corrected and collapsed into unique sequences using a nearest-neighbor algorithm that merged closely related sequences. Alignment of CDR3 sequences to IMGT reference sequences was used to assign V, D and J gene segments. For a sequence to be retained, a match of at least six nucleotides to both a V gene segment and a J gene segment was required. A rearrangement was called productive if the CDR3 had no stop codons and remained in frame with V and J, and every other rearrangement was called non-productive. Following IMGT convention, CDR3 was defined as the stretch from the second conserved V-encoded cysteine up to the conserved J-encoded phenylalanine. The earlier analysis of 450 to 750 of the donors excluded any sequence lacking an unambiguous match to a single V gene segment. An earlier analysis of a few hundred of the donors called V segments functional above 56.7% productive rearrangements and segregating when the between-donor standard deviation exceeded 5%. A statistical classification framework was built for diagnosing cytomegalovirus status from the catalog of TCR beta chain sequences. In a later analysis, TCR nucleotide sequences were compared against IMGT/GENE-DB human TR gene sequences so that V and J genes could be assigned. Using the TCRdist pipeline, a later analysis assigned CDR3 sequences along with most-parsimonious VDJ recombination scenarios. In a later analysis, each TCR beta chain was defined by its CDR3 amino acid sequence together with its V-gene family, and reads without a unique V-gene family were excluded. To address suspected cross-contamination and a sequencing artifact, a later analysis removed 450 to 700 highly shared, low-generation-probability nucleotide sequences. For each public chain, a later analysis derived a clonal expansion index from normalized ranks of inferred template counts within each repertoire. Generation probabilities in a later analysis came from a VDJ recombination model fitted to out-of-frame rearrangements, and those results were checked against IGoR. In a later analysis, TCR-TCR, TCR-HLA and TCR-CMV co-occurrence was scored with hypergeometric tests, and a repertoire-size bias correction was applied to TCR pairs. To estimate false discovery rates, a later analysis permuted the HLA or CMV assignments 20 times. A later analysis grouped co-occurring TCRs with DBSCAN, adding TCRdist sequence similarity when clustering within HLA-allele-positive subsets. For co-occurrence clustering, repertoires with fewer than 30,000 or more than 120,000 public chains were excluded, along with four to six repertoires with anomalous nucleotide sharing. TCRdb's version of the immuneACCESS table is confined to in-frame rearrangements and falls short of the full clone set. An unresolved V gene accounts for under half of the shortfall where checked; the remainder is of unknown origin. The D gene and trimming were derived from the DNA, and the V and J assignments and clone size from that table. The sample includes approximately 150,000 clones, with roughly 72% observed a single time. The top ten hold 1.5% to 2% of the sample.

What the authors observed across the whole study: An association between a missense DCLRE1C variant and V-gene and J-gene trimming of TCR beta chains was found in a later genetic analysis and replicated in an independent cohort. The classifier was reported to diagnose cytomegalovirus status with high specificity and sensitivity in both the original and validation cohorts. Broadly in line with IMGT annotations, most TCR beta V segments showed up in productive rearrangements about 87% or about 30% of the time in an earlier analysis of 450 to 750 of the donors. HLA typing was unavailable for some donors at each locus, so association tests used only the typed subset. Compared with the approximately 600-donor mean, donors in an Asian-associated ancestry cluster had fewer N-insertions in productive TCRs, according to a later genetic analysis. In the study, around 150 TCR beta chains were listed as associated with cytomegalovirus. Some IMGT-functional V segments, including TRBV6-2 and TRBV6-3, could not be distinguished by the 87-base-pair reads and were therefore excluded. At a false discovery rate of 0.05, a later analysis linked 16,951 TCR beta sequences to specific HLA alleles. A later analysis found that most CMV-associated TCR beta chains appeared HLA-restricted, with HLA associations seemingly driven largely by CMV exposure. CMV serostatus was the only immune exposure information available for the cohort. According to a later analysis, TCR association rates differed among HLA loci, with DRB1 alleles showing the most associated TCRs and HLA-C alleles showing the fewest. Compared with equally common non-associated chains, HLA-associated TCR beta chains in a later analysis were more clonally expanded and had lower generation probabilities. A cluster of highly shared sequence variants was judged likely to be a technical artifact of the sequencing pipeline. In vitro tests confirmed that a few of the cytomegalovirus-associated TCR beta chains recognize cytomegalovirus antigens. Correlated functional status among segregating V segments might be attributable to linkage disequilibrium, but an unknown experimental factor could not be ruled out. A further reported finding was that TCR beta sequences accurately predicted the HLA-A and HLA-B alleles for most subjects in the first cohort. The cohort was sequenced for TCR beta chains only, and without alpha or paired-chain data the features that could be detected were limited. Sequencing depth was assumed to be roughly uniform across donors in the presence/absence analyses, though that assumption may not hold. Across donors, most TCR sequences were observed very rarely, whereas some public TCRs were present in many individuals. According to a later analysis, parvovirus B19, influenza, CMV and Epstein-Barr virus appeared linked to several top co-occurrence clusters. Assigning TCR associations to individual alleles was difficult when HLA alleles, especially DR and DQ, strongly co-occurred. It was suggested by the authors that the approach could potentially be generalized to other disease states and immunological phenotypes. Because counts were too low, 15 to 20 rarely observed V segments, including chromosome 9 orphons, were excluded from the earlier analysis of under 650 of the donors.

The cohort was made up of 666 healthy bone marrow donors. All cohort members were sampled while nominally healthy, although unrecorded immune exposures were likely present. The donor tested CMV seronegative, placing the donor among the 350 or so seronegative members of the cohort. A peripheral blood sample was provided by each donor, and peripheral blood mononuclear cells were used for TCR beta sequencing. The Qiagen DNeasy Blood Extraction Kit was used to extract genomic DNA from the blood cell samples. Input material: PBMCs. This TCR derives from a man aged 40-49 years in good health and CMV-seronegative. Recombination linked TRBV19 to TRBJ1-6; 9 bases in the middle match TRBD1. The bases are TGTGCCAGTAGTCCTCAGACAGGGGGGGGATCACCCCTCCACTTT. The resulting protein is CASSPQTGGGSPLHF.